This T cell receptor beta chain is drawn from a study of blood T cell repertoires in COVID-19. There are 17 residues in the CDR3. The V and J ends lost 5 bases and 1 base, in that order; junction bases with no gene match: 8. Germline assignment: CDR1 MNHEY and CDR2 SMNVEV (reference sequence). Method: immunoSEQ multiplex PCR; TCRdb's copy keeps in-frame clones and lacks some. Among over 400,000 clones, approximately 88% were seen once, and the ten largest hold under 8.5%. Specimen: peripheral blood. This TCR was recovered from a woman between 50 and 59 years old with COVID-19, enrolled during active disease. This chain connects TRBV27 to TRBJ1-6; 7 bases fit TRBD1. DNA for the CDR3: TGTGCCAGCAGTCCAGGGCCAGGGGGATCCTATAATTCACCCCTCCACTTT. It translates to CASSPGPGGSYNSPLHF.